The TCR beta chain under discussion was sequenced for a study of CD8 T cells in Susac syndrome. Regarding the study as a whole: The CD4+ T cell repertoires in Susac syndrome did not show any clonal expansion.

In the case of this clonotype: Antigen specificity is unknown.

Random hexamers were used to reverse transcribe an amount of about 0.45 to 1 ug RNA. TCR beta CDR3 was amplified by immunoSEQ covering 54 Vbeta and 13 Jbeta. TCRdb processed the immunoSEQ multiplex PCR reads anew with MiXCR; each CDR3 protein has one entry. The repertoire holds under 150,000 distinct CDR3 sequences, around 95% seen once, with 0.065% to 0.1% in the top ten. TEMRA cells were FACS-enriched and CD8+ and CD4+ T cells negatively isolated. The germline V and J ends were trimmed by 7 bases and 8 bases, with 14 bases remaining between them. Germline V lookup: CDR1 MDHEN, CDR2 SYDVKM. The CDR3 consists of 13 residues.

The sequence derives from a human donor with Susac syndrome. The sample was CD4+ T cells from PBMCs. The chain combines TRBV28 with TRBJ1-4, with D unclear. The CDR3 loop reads CASIGRVGEKLFF. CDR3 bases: TGTGCCAGCATCGGTAGGGTCGGCGAAAAACTGTTTTTT.